The entry below gives a single T cell receptor (beta chain) sequence along with its context. Its antigen is not known. These data belong to a study of T cell responses to AZD1222 COVID-19 vaccine. On the study more broadly: Whether given at about 4 or about 12 weeks, second doses were pooled. Overall study findings and caveats: Sampling that yielded the repertoires occurred only after the peak T cell response. Baseline serostatus was positive in only six AZD1222 recipients. An increase in Spike-specific TCR breadth and depth was observed after two AZD1222 doses.

Assay used: immunoSEQ multiplex PCR; TCRdb lists only in-frame clones, some missing. The repertoire includes around 250,000 clones, roughly 93% of them detected once, and 0.55% sits in the top ten. The source was peripheral blood, collected on day 0 of AZD1222 vaccination. The TCR was taken from an adult in good health.

CDR3 sequence: CASSLVPGRGTEAFF. The CDR3, as DNA: TGTGCCAGCAGCTTAGTCCCGGGGCGAGGGACTGAAGCTTTCTTT. This chain links TRBV7-6 with TRBJ1-1; possibly TRBD1 for D (5 bases). V lost 1 base and J 5 bases, leaving 14 bases between the germline ends. Germline values: CDR1 SGHVS, CDR2 FNYEAQ. The CDR3 runs 15 residues.